The 9 T cell receptor beta chains given below trace back to one sample, sequenced in a study of post-analysis software for immune sequencing data. General study results and limits: The study found TRBV5-6, TRBV5-1 and TRBV20-1 among five or six TRBV segments more frequent in patients than controls.

TCR beta cDNA libraries included unique molecular identifiers. TCRdb re-analysed the PCR reads in MiXCR, keeping a single row per CDR3 protein. The sample includes about 540,000 distinct CDR3 sequences, 30% to 40% of them seen just once. Their target antigens are unknown. Sequenced input: blood. These receptors all stem from a girl under 18 with multiple sclerosis.

The chain couples TRBV18 to TRBJ2-3, with 8 bases matching TRBD2. The CDR3 totals 14 residues. V was pared by 3 bases and J by 5 bases, with 4 bases of the junction left unmatched. Germline-derived CDR1 and CDR2 are KGHSH and LQKENI. The CDR3 sequence is CASSPMSGGDTQYF. In DNA, the CDR3 is TGTGCCAGCTCACCCATGAGCGGGGGAGATACGCAGTATTTT.

This clonotype has more than one count but fewer than ten. The V call is TRBV20-1, the J call TRBJ2-5; D gene ambiguous. V was shortened by 3 bases and J by 5 bases, with 7 bases between the two germline ends. The CDR3 is 11 residues long. CDR1 DFQATT and CDR2 SNEGSKA come from the germline V gene (reference sequence). The CDR3 DNA reads as TGCAGTGCTAGTCTGTTGGAGACCCAGTACTTC. Amino acid sequence: CSASLLETQYF.

This clonotype was recorded a few times. This chain uses TRBV12-3 or TRBV12-4 with TRBJ1-2, with D perhaps matching TRBD1 (5 bases). Trimming removed 8 bases at V and 4 bases at J, with 11 bases between. CDR3 length equals 12 residues. CDR3 nucleotides: TGTGCCAGCCTTGGACACTTCTATGGCTACACCTTC. It yields the protein CASLGHFYGYTF.

This clonotype was observed a single time. This chain uses TRBV13 with TRBJ2-1, with D perhaps assigned TRBD1 or TRBD2 (5 bases each). There are 12 residues in the CDR3. The germline V and J ends were trimmed by 3 bases and 15 bases, with 15 bases remaining between them. Germline loops: CDR1 PRHDT, CDR2 FYEKMQ (reference sequence). The CDR3 is CASSFNRGQGFF. The CDR3 DNA is TGTGCCAGCAGCTTTAACCGGGGCCAAGGGTTCTTC.

As regards this clonotype: Germline and junction disagree at one end, which may indicate a read error. This chain joins TRBV5-8 and TRBJ2-7, with D possibly matching TRBD1 (5 bases). The CDR3 is 14 amino acids. Germline values: CDR1 SGHTS, CDR2 YDEGEE. The CDR3 DNA sequence: TGTACCAGCAGCTTACCACAGGCGCTCTACGAGCAGTACTTC. Amino acid sequence: CTSSLPQALYEQYF.

The sample holds a few counts of this clonotype. The chain recombines TRBV12-3 or TRBV12-4 with TRBJ1-1; D perhaps matches TRBD1 (6 bases). V lost 6 bases and J 4 bases, leaving 15 bases between the germline ends. This CDR3 comprises 14 residues. The CDR3, as DNA: TGTGCCAGCAGCCTCACAGGGCGAGGCACTGAAGCTTTCTTT. Protein product: CASSLTGRGTEAFF.

V is TRBV4-1 and J is TRBJ2-3; D may be TRBD2 (5 bases). V lost 0 bases and J lost 4, with 17 bases in between. This CDR3 comprises 17 residues. Germline CDR1 is MGHRA and CDR2 is YSYEKL. The CDR3 DNA reads as TGCGCCAGCAGCCAAGATCTCAGTCCTACCGGGGCAGATACGCAGTATTTT. Encoded protein: CASSQDLSPTGADTQYF.

This chain connects TRBV6-5 to TRBJ2-5; D perhaps matches TRBD1 (6 bases). From germline, CDR1 is MNHEY and CDR2 SVGAGI. This CDR3 region has 15 residues. Trimming cost V 0 bases and J 0 bases, with 8 bases left between them. CDR3 region: CASSYSWDNQETQYF. CDR3 DNA: TGTGCCAGCAGTTACTCTTGGGACAACCAAGAGACCCAGTACTTC.

J is TRBJ2-7 and V is TRBV4-1; weak D call: TRBD2 (5 bases). This CDR3 region has 16 residues. Trimming pared 0 bases from V and 6 bases from J, leaving 18 bases between. CDR1 is MGHRA, CDR2 YSYEKL, per germline. The CDR3 loop reads CASSQDSAGPPSEQYF. The DNA for the CDR3 is TGCGCCAGCAGCCAAGATTCGGCGGGCCCTCCGTCCGAGCAGTACTTC.